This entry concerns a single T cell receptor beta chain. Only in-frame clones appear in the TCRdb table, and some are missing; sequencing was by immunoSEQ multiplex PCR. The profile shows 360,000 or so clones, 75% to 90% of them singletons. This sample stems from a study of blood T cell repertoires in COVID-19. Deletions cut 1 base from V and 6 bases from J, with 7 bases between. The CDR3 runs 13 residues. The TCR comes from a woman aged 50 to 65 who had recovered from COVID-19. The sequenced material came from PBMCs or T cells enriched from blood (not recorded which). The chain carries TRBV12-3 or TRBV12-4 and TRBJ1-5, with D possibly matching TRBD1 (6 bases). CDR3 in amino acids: CASSLVDSQPQHF. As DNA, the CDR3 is TGTGCCAGCAGTTTAGTGGACAGTCAGCCCCAGCATTTT.